These 31 T cell receptor beta chains share one sample of origin, sequenced in a study of blood T cell repertoires in COVID-19. Sequencing was performed with immunoSEQ multiplex PCR; in TCRdb, only in-frame clones are kept and a portion is missing. The table lists 200,000 to 250,000 clones, about nine tenths of them singletons. Sequencing input: PBMCs or T cells enriched from blood (not recorded which). These receptors were collected from a woman in her twenties or thirties who had recovered from COVID-19.

The V call is TRBV7-6, the J call TRBJ2-1; D unresolved. Germline V gene lookup returns CDR1 SGHVS and CDR2 FNYEAQ. The V end was cut by 2 bases, the J end by 6 bases, with 5 bases between. This CDR3 spans 12 amino acids. Written as DNA, the CDR3 is TGTGCCAGCAGCTTATTGGCCAATGAGCAGTTCTTC. Its protein product is CASSLLANEQFF.

CDR3 sequence reads: CASRLRTGYGYTF. The CDR3, as DNA: TGTGCCAGCAGGCTTCGGACAGGGTATGGCTACACCTTC. This chain connects TRBV11-1 to TRBJ1-2; TRBD1 matches at 8 bases. The germline V gene encodes CDR1 SGHAT and CDR2 FQDESV (reference sequence). V shed 6 bases, J shed 5 bases, and the junction held 5 bases outside the gene matches. The CDR3 totals 13 residues.

The J gene is TRBJ2-7, the V gene TRBV19; possibly TRBD1 for D (5 bases). V gave up 3 bases and J gave up 0 bases, with 12 bases separating them. Germline V CDR1 and CDR2: LNHDA, SQIVND (reference sequence). CDR3 size: 15 residues. CDR3: CASSIEGDSSYEQYF. The DNA for the CDR3 is TGTGCCAGTAGTATTGAAGGGGATAGCTCCTACGAGCAGTACTTC. The full variable domain, rest sourced from reference TRBV19 and TRBJ2-7, is DGGITQSPKYLFRKEGQNVTLSCEQNLNHDAMYWYRQDPGQGLRLIYYSQIVNDFQKGDIAEGYSVSREKKESFPLTVTSAQKNPTAFYLCASSIEGDSSYEQYFGPGTRLTVT.

A few counts support this clone. This specimen includes other DNA sequences encoding the same CDR3. The V call is TRBV7-9, the J call TRBJ1-2; tentative D call: TRBD1 (6 bases). Germline V gene lookup returns CDR1 SEHNR and CDR2 FQNEAQ (reference sequence). This CDR3 is built from 13 residues. V lost 5 bases and J lost 4, with 11 bases in between. The CDR3: CASSRTGLYGYTF. The DNA of the CDR3 is TGTGCCAGCAGCCGTACAGGGCTCTATGGCTACACCTTC. The whole variable domain, filled in from reference TRBV7-9 and TRBJ1-2, reads DTGVSQNPRHKITKRGQNVTFRCDPISEHNRLYWYRQTLGQGPEFLTYFQNEAQLEKSRLLSDRFSAERPKGSFSTLEIQRTEQGDSAMYLCASSRTGLYGYTFGSGTRLTVV.

The rearrangement links TRBV12-5 to TRBJ2-3; TRBD2 might be the D (5 bases). Trimming removed 8 bases from V and 1 base from J, with 10 bases in between. This CDR3 has 13 residues. In germline, CDR1 is LGHNT, CDR2 FRNRAP. The CDR3 region has the DNA TGTGCTAGTAACGGGGAAGGCACAGATACGCAGTATTTT. Translating gives CASNGEGTDTQYF.

The rearrangement uses TRBV11-1 and TRBJ1-1; TRBD1 agrees at 11 bases. The ends lost 5 bases at V and 6 bases at J; junction bases unmatched: 5. This CDR3 region has 14 residues. Germline loops: CDR1 SGHAT, CDR2 FQDESV (reference sequence). This CDR3 reads CASSPWGQGAEAFF. CDR3 bases: TGTGCCAGCAGCCCGTGGGGACAGGGGGCTGAAGCTTTCTTT.

The chain is built from TRBV7-9 and TRBJ1-6, with 7 bases that match TRBD1. The CDR3 is 14 residues long. The germline gives CDR1 SEHNR, CDR2 FQNEAQ (reference sequence). V lost 5 bases, J lost 8 bases, and 6 bases stayed unmatched. The CDR3 sequence is CASSVTGEDSPLHF. The CDR3 nucleotides read TGTGCCAGCAGCGTCACAGGGGAGGATTCACCCCTCCACTTT.

The V and J genes are TRBV7-2 and TRBJ2-3; 8 bases are a match to TRBD1. This CDR3 is built from 14 residues. V lost 7 bases and J lost 3; bases outside the gene matches: 6. In germline, CDR1 is SGHTA, CDR2 FQGNSA. The CDR3 DNA reads TGTGCCAGCAAGGTGACAGGGGTGACAGATACGCAGTATTTT. Protein product: CASKVTGVTDTQYF.

The chain has TRBV5-6 and TRBJ1-4, with D hard to call. Germline CDR1 reads SGHDT; CDR2 reads YYEEEE. Trimming stripped 3 bases from V and 6 bases from J, with 6 bases between. The CDR3 runs 12 residues. The CDR3 DNA reads as TGTGCCAGCAGCTGGAGGGATGAAAAACTGTTTTTT. It encodes CASSWRDEKLFF.

The chain employs TRBV29-1 and TRBJ1-2; D unresolved. Germline assignment: CDR1 SQVTM and CDR2 ANQGSEA. The CDR3 spans 13 residues. The ends were cut back, 6 bases at V and 2 bases at J, with 13 bases in the middle. The CDR3 spells CSVITDTNYGYTF. The DNA for the CDR3 is TGCAGCGTCATAACAGACACCAACTATGGCTACACCTTC.

The V and J genes are TRBV5-6 and TRBJ2-5, with 7 bases identical to TRBD1. Per the germline V gene, CDR1 is SGHDT and CDR2 is YYEEEE. J was trimmed by 2 bases and V by 1 base; bases with no gene match: 8. This CDR3 is 16 amino acids long. Here the CDR3 reads CASSLYGTDSQETQYF. In nucleotides, the CDR3 is TGTGCCAGCAGCTTGTACGGGACAGACAGTCAAGAGACCCAGTACTTC.

This clone was counted once. The CDR3 sequence is CASSQVVRGRHSGNTIYF. Written as DNA, the CDR3 is TGCGCCAGCAGCCAAGTTGTCAGGGGTAGACACTCTGGAAACACCATATATTTT. J is TRBJ1-3 and V is TRBV4-3, with D perhaps matching TRBD1 (6 bases). Per germline, CDR1 LGHNA and CDR2 YSLEER. This CDR3 contains 18 residues. V lost 1 base to trimming and J lost 0 bases, with 16 bases between them.

V and J are TRBV19 and TRBJ1-2, with 7 bases that match TRBD1. V gave up 1 base and J gave up 5 bases; unmatched junction bases: 7. The CDR3 sequence is 15 residues long. CDR1 is LNHDA and CDR2 is SQIVND in the germline V gene (reference sequence). The CDR3 is CASSIGGGAGYGYTF. In DNA, the CDR3 is TGTGCCAGTAGTATAGGAGGGGGCGCAGGGTATGGCTACACCTTC.

This chain uses TRBV7-6 with TRBJ1-1; D gene uncertain. The V gene lost 5 bases and the J gene lost 4 bases, with 14 bases spanning the gap. The length of the CDR3 is 14 residues. The germline CDR1 and CDR2 sequences are SGHVS and FNYEAQ. In DNA, the CDR3 is TGTGCCAGCAGCCGGCGGGAGGGCGGCACTGAAGCTTTCTTT. This gives the protein CASSRREGGTEAFF. The variable domain in full, with the rest retrieved from reference TRBV7-6 and TRBJ1-1, is GAGVSQSPRYKVTKRGQDVALRCDPISGHVSLYWYRQALGQGPEFLTYFNYEAQQDKSGLPNDRFSAERPEGSISTLTIQRTEQRDSAMYRCASSRREGGTEAFFGQGTRLTVV.

The rearrangement uses TRBV19 and TRBJ2-3, with 12 bases matching TRBD2. There are 16 residues in the CDR3. V was pared by 3 bases and J by 3 bases, with 4 bases of the junction left unmatched. Germline V gives CDR1 LNHDA, CDR2 SQIVND (reference sequence). CDR3 DNA sequence: TGTGCCAGTAGTATTCTAACTAGCGGGGGGACAGATACGCAGTATTTT. Amino acids: CASSILTSGGTDTQYF.

The J gene is TRBJ2-4, the V gene TRBV3-1 (or the pseudogene TRBV3-2), with D hard to call. This CDR3 has 14 residues. The germline V gene has CDR1 LGHDT and CDR2 YNNKEL (reference sequence). Trimming took off 3 bases at V and 1 base at J, with 7 bases between the two ends. The CDR3 spells CASSQGLAKNIQYF. CDR3 nucleotide sequence: TGTGCCAGCAGCCAGGGCCTGGCCAAAAACATTCAGTACTTC.

The J gene is TRBJ2-7, the V gene TRBV11-3, with D unclear. V shed 0 bases and J shed 3 bases, with 6 bases lying between them. The CDR3 runs to 13 residues. Germline CDR1 is SGHNT and CDR2 is YENEEA. CDR3 region: CASSLDANYEQYF. Here the CDR3 DNA reads TGTGCCAGCAGCTTAGATGCTAACTACGAGCAGTACTTC.

For the CDR3, the DNA is TGTGCCAGCAGCTTGGAGGGGGACAGGGGCTACTACGAGCAGTACTTC. It yields the protein CASSLEGDRGYYEQYF. V is TRBV5-4 and J is TRBJ2-7; 10 nucleotides line up with TRBD1. Germline trimming cut 0 bases from V and 3 bases from J; bases unmatched to any gene: 6. From germline, CDR1 is SGHNT and CDR2 YYREEE (reference sequence). The CDR3 spans 16 residues.

This sequence joins TRBV6-5 and TRBJ1-2, with 7 positions matching TRBD1. Germline CDR1 is MNHEY and CDR2 is SVGAGI. The CDR3 runs 13 residues. Trimming removed 6 bases from V and 6 bases from J; junction bases left unmatched: 7. The chain's CDR3 is CASRAEGANGYTF. CDR3 bases: TGTGCCAGCAGAGCCGAGGGGGCGAATGGCTACACCTTC.

The J gene is TRBJ2-1, the V gene TRBV2; 7 nucleotides match TRBD2. V trimming: 4 bases; J trimming: 2 bases; junction bases outside the gene matches: 5. This CDR3 is 15 amino acids long. Germline CDR1 is SNHLY and CDR2 is FYNNEI. The CDR3 protein is CASSGGGVPYNEQFF. The CDR3 nucleotides read TGTGCCAGCAGTGGTGGGGGGGTGCCCTACAATGAGCAGTTCTTC.

This clone is a singleton in its sample. CDR3 sequence reads: CASSSDRGEQFF. The CDR3 DNA reads TGTGCCAGTAGCTCAGACCGGGGTGAGCAGTTCTTC. J is TRBJ2-1 and V is TRBV19; a possible D gene is TRBD2 (5 bases). Trimming shortened V by 6 bases and J by 9 bases, and 12 bases separated the two germline ends. Germline CDR1 and CDR2: LNHDA and SQIVND (reference sequence). The CDR3 spans 12 residues. The entire variable domain, with the rest obtained from reference TRBV19 and TRBJ2-1, is as follows: DGGITQSPKYLFRKEGQNVTLSCEQNLNHDAMYWYRQDPGQGLRLIYYSQIVNDFQKGDIAEGYSVSREKKESFPLTVTSAQKNPTAFYLCASSSDRGEQFFGPGTRLTVL.

V usage is TRBV2 and J usage is TRBJ1-5; perhaps TRBD1 as D (6 bases). V was cut by 11 bases and J by 3 bases, with 14 bases left in between. The V gene's germline CDR1 is SNHLY and CDR2 FYNNEI. This CDR3 is built from 13 residues. The CDR3 DNA follows: TGTGCCTCAGCAGTGGGGGCCAATCAGCCCCAGCATTTT. Protein sequence: CASAVGANQPQHF.

This chain connects TRBV4-3 to TRBJ1-2, with D possibly being TRBD1 (6 bases). Germline values: CDR1 LGHNA, CDR2 YSLEER. V was pared by 2 bases and J by 8 bases, with 18 bases between. The CDR3 totals 15 residues. In nucleotides, the CDR3 is TGCGCCAGCAGCCAACTTAGACAGGCTCAAGGCGGCTACACCTTC. This gives the protein CASSQLRQAQGGYTF.

This chain uses TRBV12-3 or TRBV12-4 with TRBJ1-5; D not resolved. V dropped 5 bases and J dropped 11 bases, with 13 bases sitting between them. The CDR3 consists of 12 residues. The CDR3 loop is CASSPTPLAQHF. The CDR3 coding sequence is TGTGCCAGCAGTCCGACCCCTCTAGCCCAGCATTTT.

V is TRBV25-1 and J is TRBJ1-2, with D uncertain. Trimming took off 0 bases at V and 7 bases at J, with 12 bases between the two ends. CDR1 and CDR2 (germline): MGHDK, SYGVNS. This CDR3 spans 14 amino acids. This CDR3 reads CASSEYGGQVGYTF. CDR3 in DNA: TGTGCCAGCAGTGAATATGGTGGGCAAGTTGGCTACACCTTC.

The gene calls are TRBV7-3 and TRBJ1-1, with 11 bases lining up with TRBD1. Germline CDR1 and CDR2: SGHTA and FQGTGA. CDR3 length equals 17 residues. Trimming at V came to 4 bases and at J to 4 bases, leaving 11 bases not matched to a gene. The CDR3 nucleotides are TGTGCCAGCAGCTCCATTCCACTCGGGACAGGGGGCACTGAAGCTTTCTTT. The encoded protein is CASSSIPLGTGGTEAFF.

The V gene is TRBV7-2, the J gene TRBJ2-2; TRBD2 aligns across 10 bases. This CDR3 comprises 15 residues. The germline gives CDR1 SGHTA, CDR2 FQGNSA. The V and J ends lost 5 bases and 5 bases, in that order; junction bases with no gene match: 5. The CDR3 sequence is CASSVSGGATGELFF. Written as DNA, the CDR3 is TGTGCCAGCAGCGTCAGCGGGGGGGCTACCGGGGAGCTGTTTTTT. The full variable domain, with the rest looked up from reference TRBV7-2 and TRBJ2-2, is GAGVSQSPSNKVTEKGKDVELRCDPISGHTALYWYRQSLGQGLEFLIYFQGNSAPDKSGLPSDRFSAERTGGSVSTLTIQRTQQEDSAVYLCASSVSGGATGELFFGEGSRLTVL.

Ten or more counts support this clone. CDR3 bases: TGCAGCGTTCCAGCGGGGGGAGAGACCCAGTACTTC. Translated, it gives CSVPAGGETQYF. The chain carries TRBV29-1 and TRBJ2-5; 9 bases line up with TRBD2. CDR1 and CDR2 from the germline V gene are SQVTM and ANQGSEA. The CDR3 length is 12 residues. The V segment lost 5 bases and the J segment 4 bases; nucleotides outside the gene matches: 2.

The genes are TRBV20-1 and TRBJ1-2; D not resolved. V was pared by 3 bases and J by 0 bases, with 8 bases between. Germline V gene sequence: CDR1 DFQATT, CDR2 SNEGSKA (reference sequence). There are 13 residues in the CDR3. This CDR3 is CSASLASNYGYTF. CDR3 sequence (DNA): TGCAGTGCTAGTTTGGCTTCTAACTATGGCTACACCTTC.

The chain is built from TRBV7-2 and TRBJ1-2, with D hard to call. Trimming left V 1 base short and J 4 bases short, with 16 bases between. The CDR3 is made up of 16 amino acids. The germline V gene has CDR1 SGHTA and CDR2 FQGNSA. The CDR3 here is CASSLVTGLGGYGYTF. As DNA, the CDR3 is TGTGCCAGCAGCTTAGTTACTGGACTCGGTGGCTATGGCTACACCTTC.

This clone appeared once. The chain uses TRBV9 and TRBJ1-5; 9 nucleotides line up with TRBD1. This CDR3 comprises 17 residues. V shed 3 bases and J 0 bases; nucleotides not matched to a gene: 7. The germline V gene encodes CDR1 SGDLS and CDR2 YYNGEE. The CDR3 loop reads CASSAGQGGYSNQPQHF. CDR3 sequence (DNA): TGTGCCAGCAGCGCGGGACAGGGAGGTTATAGCAATCAGCCCCAGCATTTT.